The present entry profiles one T cell receptor beta chain with its context. The data stem from a study of T cell responses to AZD1222 COVID-19 vaccine. The CDR3 extends over 16 amino acids. Trimming took 4 bases from V and 5 from J, leaving 20 bases between them. Looked up from germline, CDR1 is LGHDT and CDR2 is YNNKEL (reference sequence). Clones were read by immunoSEQ multiplex PCR, and TCRdb kept only the in-frame ones, dropping some. Here the sample spans roughly 140,000 clones, more than 85% being singletons. This TCR was recovered from an adult in good health. The chain is built from TRBV3-1 (or the pseudogene TRBV3-2) and TRBJ2-5; a possible D gene is TRBD2 (6 bases). Sequencing used peripheral blood, obtained on day 0 of AZD1222 vaccination. CDR3 sequence reads: CASSPYTLTGEETQYF. The CDR3 DNA sequence: TGTGCCAGCAGCCCCTATACCCTGACGGGGGAGGAGACCCAGTACTTC.